This TCR beta chain came from a study of T cell responses to AZD1222 COVID-19 vaccine. Overall study findings and caveats: As reported, nearly half of all spike-specific TCRs target variant regions that are unmutated. Clonal diversity may have been underestimated, and the donors were mostly white British, with more females than males.

The data were produced by immunoSEQ multiplex PCR, yet TCRdb's version contains in-frame clones alone and is incomplete. The sample consists of roughly 100,000 clones, 87% of them appearing once. Germline loops: CDR1 LGHNA, CDR2 YSLEER. There are 14 residues in the CDR3. Trimming removed 2 bases from V and 6 bases from J, with 11 bases in between. In the case of this clone: What it binds is unknown.

The input for sequencing was peripheral blood, taken 28 days after the second AZD1222 dose. This sequence originates from an adult who received the AZD1222 COVID-19 vaccine. The chain is built from TRBV4-3 and TRBJ2-1, with D unclear. CDR3 region: CASSQILSTNEQFF. The CDR3 DNA reads TGCGCCAGCAGCCAAATTCTGTCCACCAATGAGCAGTTCTTC.